The sequence of this TCR beta chain was determined in a study of T cells in localized non-small cell lung cancer. Assay: immunoSEQ multiplex PCR; the TCRdb copy retains only in-frame clones and omits some. The data contain tens of thousands of clones, approximately 85% of them singletons. Germline V lookup: CDR1 SGHVS, CDR2 FNYEAQ. CDR3 size: 13 residues. Trimming shortened V by 5 bases and J by 4 bases, and 11 bases separated the two germline ends. Sequenced material: peripheral blood, taken before any cancer treatment. The sequence was obtained from a female donor of 60 years or more with stage I lung adenocarcinoma. The chain uses TRBV7-6 and TRBJ2-5; D is uncertain. CDR3 sequence reads: CASSPQSGETQYF. The CDR3 DNA reads as TGTGCCAGCAGCCCACAGTCAGGAGAGACCCAGTACTTC.